One and the same sample provided the 26 T cell receptor beta chains below, sequenced in a study of cytomegalovirus exposure and HLA in healthy donors. Here immunoSEQ multiplex PCR was the method, and the copy in TCRdb shows in-frame clones only, minus some. The table records some 130,000 clones, about 80% of them present only once. Sample: PBMCs. The receptors were sampled from a man younger than 45 in good health and CMV-seropositive.

The chain employs TRBV5-1 and TRBJ2-2; 7 bases map to TRBD2. V lost 0 bases and J lost 2; bases outside the gene matches: 4. The germline gives CDR1 SGHRS, CDR2 YFSETQ. The CDR3 extends over 16 amino acids. CDR3 in amino acids: CASSLESSGNTGELFF. The CDR3, as DNA: TGCGCCAGCAGCTTGGAATCTAGCGGAAACACCGGGGAGCTGTTTTTT.

This chain links TRBV5-4 with TRBJ2-3; 8 bases fit TRBD2. V lost 0 bases to trimming and J lost 1 base; unmatched junction nucleotides: 1. The CDR3 covers 15 residues. Germline V lookup: CDR1 SGHNT, CDR2 YYREEE (reference sequence). CDR3: CASSLEAGGTDTQYF. The CDR3 region has the DNA TGTGCCAGCAGCTTGGAAGCGGGGGGCACAGATACGCAGTATTTT. Full variable domain (missing parts from reference TRBV5-4 and TRBJ2-3): ETGVTQSPTHLIKTRGQQVTLRCSSQSGHNTVSWYQQALGQGPQFIFQYYREEENGRGNFPPRFSGLQFPNYSSELNVNALELDDSALYLCASSLEAGGTDTQYFGPGTRLTVL.

The chain couples TRBV25-1 to TRBJ1-5; D ambiguous. CDR1 is MGHDK and CDR2 is SYGVNS in the germline V gene. The CDR3 is 13 residues long. The germline V and J ends were trimmed by 2 bases and 3 bases, with 5 bases remaining between them. The DNA of the CDR3 is TGTGCCAGCAGTGAACAGGACAATCAGCCCCAGCATTTT. Amino acid sequence: CASSEQDNQPQHF.

The chain uses TRBV6-5 and TRBJ1-2; 7 bases are a match to TRBD1. V lost 2 bases and J lost 8; bases outside the gene matches: 5. Germline CDR1 MNHEY, CDR2 SVGAGI. The CDR3 loop spans 13 amino acids. CDR3 nucleotide sequence: TGTGCCAGCAGTTACGAAGGGGGCGGCGGCTACACCTTC. Residues: CASSYEGGGGYTF.

This clone came up once. The chain combines TRBV11-2 with TRBJ2-1, with TRBD2 identical over 9 bases. Losses at the gene ends were 4 bases for V and 5 bases for J; bases not matched to a gene: 3. There are 14 residues in the CDR3. CDR1 is SGHAT and CDR2 is FQNNGV in the germline V gene. CDR3 DNA: TGTGCCAGCAGCTCAATAGCGGGAGACAATGAGCAGTTCTTC. Protein sequence: CASSSIAGDNEQFF. The entire variable domain, with the rest obtained from reference TRBV11-2 and TRBJ2-1, is as follows: EAGVAQSPRYKIIEKRQSVAFWCNPISGHATLYWYQQILGQGPKLLIQFQNNGVVDDSQLPKDRFSAERLKGVDSTLKIQPAKLEDSAVYLCASSSIAGDNEQFFGPGTRLTVL.

This chain links TRBV5-1 with TRBJ1-3, with 9 bases lining up with TRBD1. Germline V CDR1 and CDR2: SGHRS, YFSETQ. This CDR3 has 18 amino acids. Trimming took 4 bases from V and 0 from J; bases not matched to a gene: 11. CDR3 sequence reads: CASSPTSGTGPSGNTIYF. DNA of the CDR3: TGCGCCAGCAGCCCAACTTCCGGGACAGGGCCCTCTGGAAACACCATATATTTT.

This clone appeared once. The chain uses TRBV6-5 and TRBJ1-1; D unresolved. V was trimmed by 8 bases and J by 6 bases, leaving 19 bases between them. The CDR3 is 14 amino acids. Germline-derived CDR1 and CDR2 are MNHEY and SVGAGI. The CDR3 region is CASAIRTQRAEAFF. As DNA, the CDR3 is TGTGCCAGCGCAATTCGAACTCAGCGGGCTGAAGCTTTCTTT.

The CDR3 loop reads CASSLAPENTEAFF. In DNA, the CDR3 is TGTGCCAGCAGCTTAGCCCCAGAGAACACTGAAGCTTTCTTT. The chain is built from TRBV7-2 and TRBJ1-1; no firm D call. The CDR3 length is 14 residues. Trimming shortened V by 0 bases and J by 1 base, and 6 bases separated the two germline ends. Germline V CDR1 and CDR2: SGHTA, FQGNSA.

The chain recombines TRBV7-3 with TRBJ2-1, with TRBD2 matching over 13 bases. Per germline, CDR1 SGHTA and CDR2 FQGTGA. The CDR3 is 18 amino acids. V trimming: 0 bases; J trimming: 8 bases; junction bases outside the gene matches: 10. The CDR3 is CASSLTGLAGVGDDEQFF. The CDR3, as DNA: TGTGCCAGCAGCTTAACAGGACTAGCGGGAGTCGGAGACGATGAGCAGTTCTTC.

The CDR3 nucleotides read TGTGCCAGCATGGGCCTTTCTACCACCGGGGAGCTGTTTTTT. Its translation is CASMGLSTTGELFF. J is TRBJ2-2 and V is TRBV2; the D is unclear. CDR1 is SNHLY and CDR2 is FYNNEI in the germline V gene. Trimming left V 7 bases short and J 4 bases short, with 13 bases between. This CDR3 has 14 residues.

The chain joins TRBV5-4 to TRBJ2-1; 12 bases map to TRBD2. The CDR3 contains 16 residues. CDR1 is SGHNT, CDR2 YYREEE, per germline (reference sequence). Trimming took 4 bases from V and 9 from J; bases not matched to a gene: 11. CDR3 loop: CASSPPPSGGAGEQFF. The CDR3 coding sequence is TGTGCCAGCAGCCCACCTCCTAGCGGGGGGGCCGGTGAGCAGTTCTTC. Using reference TRBV5-4 and TRBJ2-1 for the parts outside the CDR3, the full variable domain is ETGVTQSPTHLIKTRGQQVTLRCSSQSGHNTVSWYQQALGQGPQFIFQYYREEENGRGNFPPRFSGLQFPNYSSELNVNALELDDSALYLCASSPPPSGGAGEQFFGPGTRLTVL.

The chain couples TRBV27 to TRBJ1-2, with unresolved D. Germline V gene lookup returns CDR1 MNHEY and CDR2 SMNVEV (reference sequence). There are 14 residues in the CDR3. The V and J ends lost 7 bases and 0 bases respectively, with 12 bases between them. In DNA form, the CDR3 reads TGTGCCAGCATGGGAGGAACTACTAACTATGGCTACACCTTC. It codes for CASMGGTTNYGYTF.

The chain carries TRBV7-3 and TRBJ2-1; D not certain. The CDR3 is made up of 14 amino acids. Germline CDR1 is SGHTA and CDR2 is FQGTGA. V was cut by 0 bases and J by 0 bases, with 3 bases left in between. In nucleotides, the CDR3 is TGTGCCAGCAGCTTAACGAGCTCCTACAATGAGCAGTTCTTC. Protein sequence: CASSLTSSYNEQFF.

The chain employs TRBV30 and TRBJ1-1; D uncertain. CDR3 length: 13 amino acids. In germline, CDR1 is GTSNPN, CDR2 SVGIG (reference sequence). Trimming shortened V by 1 base and J by 0 bases, and 6 bases separated the two germline ends. The CDR3 sequence: CAWSGSMNTEAFF. In DNA form, the CDR3 reads TGTGCCTGGAGTGGCAGTATGAACACTGAAGCTTTCTTT.

As regards this clone: At one of its ends the junction is not consistent with the germline gene, which may arise from a read error. The chain joins TRBV5-4 to TRBJ1-3; D perhaps matches TRBD1 (5 bases). This CDR3 contains 18 residues. Germline CDR1 is SGHNT and CDR2 is YYREEE (reference sequence). The CDR3 sequence: CASSLVYGLGTAGTTIYF. The CDR3 DNA reads as TGTGCCAGCAGCTTGGTTTATGGTCTCGGGACTGCTGGAACCACCATATATTTT.

This clone was seen just once. The CDR3 DNA is TGTGCCAGCAGCCATCGACAGATTAGCACAGATACGCAGTATTTT. It yields the protein CASSHRQISTDTQYF. V gene TRBV14 combines with J gene TRBJ2-3; the D gene is possibly TRBD1 (5 bases). The CDR3 has 15 residues. V was clipped by 3 bases and J by 0 bases, with 10 bases between them. CDR1 is SGHDN and CDR2 is FVKESK in the germline V gene.

The chain is built from TRBV5-1 and TRBJ2-3; 8 positions agree with TRBD2. Germline V gives CDR1 SGHRS, CDR2 YFSETQ. The CDR3 runs to 16 residues. J was trimmed by 5 bases and V by 1 base; bases with no gene match: 9. The CDR3 here is CASSLIAGGTGDTQYF. The CDR3 DNA is TGCGCCAGCAGCTTGATTGCGGGAGGAACGGGAGATACGCAGTATTTT.

The rearrangement joins TRBV5-1 to TRBJ2-1, with TRBD2 matching 9 bases. Germline CDR1 reads SGHRS; CDR2 reads YFSETQ. J was trimmed by 9 bases and V by 1 base; bases with no gene match: 5. The CDR3 extends over 14 amino acids. The CDR3 coding sequence is TGCGCCAGCAGCTTGTGGGCTAGCGGGGCTGAGCAGTTCTTC. It translates to CASSLWASGAEQFF.

The rearrangement links TRBV7-6 to TRBJ2-1, with 12 bases lining up with TRBD2. Trimming removed 5 bases from V and 8 bases from J; junction bases left unmatched: 7. The CDR3 is 15 residues long. CDR1 and CDR2 (germline): SGHVS, FNYEAQ. The CDR3: CASSPTSGRGDEQFF. In nucleotides, the CDR3 is TGTGCCAGCAGCCCGACTAGCGGGAGAGGGGATGAGCAGTTCTTC.

The CDR3 sequence: CASSLSQGSIYF. As DNA, the CDR3 is TGCGCCAGCAGCTTGTCTCAGGGCTCCATATATTTT. The V gene is TRBV5-1, the J gene TRBJ1-3; D perhaps matches TRBD1 (5 bases). Germline V CDR1 and CDR2: SGHRS, YFSETQ. This CDR3 has 12 amino acids. Trimming pared 1 base from V and 11 bases from J, leaving 10 bases between.

The chain carries TRBV5-1 and TRBJ1-2; TRBD1 agrees at 7 bases. This CDR3 is built from 17 residues. Trimming at V came to 4 bases and at J to 7 bases, leaving 19 bases not matched to a gene. Looked up from germline, CDR1 is SGHRS and CDR2 is YFSETQ. CDR3 sequence reads: CASSVEPGDSRIFGYTF. The CDR3 bases are TGCGCCAGCAGCGTCGAACCAGGGGACAGTCGAATTTTTGGCTACACCTTC. Filled out from reference TRBV5-1 and TRBJ1-2, the complete variable domain reads KAGVTQTPRYLIKTRGQQVTLSCSPISGHRSVSWYQQTPGQGLQFLFEYFSETQRNKGNFPGRFSGRQFSNSRSEMNVSTLELGDSALYLCASSVEPGDSRIFGYTFGSGTRLTVV.

V is TRBV4-2 and J is TRBJ2-4; possibly TRBD1 for D (5 bases). Per germline, CDR1 LGHNA and CDR2 YNFKEQ. There are 16 residues in the CDR3. V was shortened by 3 bases and J by 2 bases, with 14 bases between the two germline ends. CDR3 nucleotide sequence: TGTGCCAGCAGCCAGGAAATCGACAGCTCCAAAAACATTCAGTACTTC. As protein: CASSQEIDSSKNIQYF.

This clone was counted ten times or more. The chain carries TRBV6-1 and TRBJ1-1, with TRBD1 matching over 7 bases. Germline CDR1 reads MNHNS; CDR2 reads SASEGT. V gave up 7 bases and J gave up 1 base; unmatched junction bases: 9. The CDR3 totals 15 residues. This CDR3 reads CASTTTGVGNTEAFF. The CDR3, as DNA: TGTGCCAGCACGACCACAGGGGTCGGGAACACTGAAGCTTTCTTT.

The rearrangement uses TRBV27 and TRBJ1-2; 7 bases map to TRBD1. This CDR3 spans 13 amino acids. CDR1 is MNHEY and CDR2 is SMNVEV in the germline V gene (reference sequence). Unmatched junction bases numbered 11, after V lost 8 bases and J lost 8 bases. The CDR3 region is CASWTRQGDGYTF. CDR3 DNA: TGTGCCAGCTGGACCCGACAGGGCGACGGCTACACCTTC.

This chain joins TRBV29-1 and TRBJ2-2; D may be TRBD2 (6 bases). This CDR3 region has 15 residues. Germline assignment: CDR1 SQVTM and CDR2 ANQGSEA. Trimming removed 6 bases from V and 2 bases from J, with 16 bases in between. The CDR3 protein is CSVRTGTSNTGELFF. The CDR3 DNA is TGCAGCGTACGGACGGGTACTAGCAACACCGGGGAGCTGTTTTTT.

The V gene is TRBV7-2, the J gene TRBJ2-5; D is ambiguous. Germline V gene sequence: CDR1 SGHTA, CDR2 FQGNSA. Trimming took 1 base from V and 5 from J, leaving 5 bases between them. CDR3 length: 12 amino acids. The CDR3 DNA follows: TGTGCCAGCAGCTTAGGTAGCGAGACCCAGTACTTC. This codes for CASSLGSETQYF.